This entry concerns a single TCR beta chain. The sample is drawn from a study of blood T cell repertoires in COVID-19. Using immunoSEQ multiplex PCR, the repertoire was profiled, and TCRdb retains in-frame clones only, with some absent. Of around 180,000 clones in the sample, approximately 88% were seen once. This sequence was found in a woman under 40 with acute or convalescent COVID-19. Input material: peripheral blood.

CDR3 nucleotide sequence: TGTGCCAGCAGTCTTCTAGCGGACCTCTACAATGAGCAGTTCTTC. Its translation is CASSLLADLYNEQFF. The chain links TRBV7-8 to TRBJ2-1; 7 bases map to TRBD2. Germline V gene lookup returns CDR1 SGHVS and CDR2 FQNEAQ. CDR3 length: 15 amino acids. J was trimmed by 3 bases and V by 6 bases; bases with no gene match: 8.